The 2 T cell receptor beta chains below come from one sample, sequenced in a study of early T cells in non-severe SARS-CoV-2 infection. Using its own MiXCR run on the 5' RACE reads, TCRdb lists one record per CDR3 protein. The sample contains 65,000 to 95,000 distinct CDR3 sequences, 5% of which appear only once. The sequencing here drew on whole blood, taken at baseline. The receptors here all came from an adult who was a healthcare worker with PCR-confirmed SARS-CoV-2 infection or an uninfected control (not recorded which).

This clonotype has just a few counts. The chain links TRBV6-1 to TRBJ2-3, with D possibly being TRBD2 (6 bases). Trimming removed 0 bases from V and 6 bases from J, with 19 bases in between. The germline V gene has CDR1 MNHNS and CDR2 SASEGT. The CDR3 has 17 amino acids. In nucleotides, the CDR3 is TGTGCCAGCAGTGAAGCGCGTGAGGGACTCCATTATGATACGCAGTATTTT. It yields the protein CASSEAREGLHYDTQYF.

Many counts were recorded for this clonotype. This sequence joins TRBV11-2 and TRBJ2-1, with D possibly TRBD2 on 5 matching bases. Germline CDR1 is SGHAT and CDR2 is FQNNGV. Trimming removed 7 bases at V and 0 bases at J, with 13 bases between. The length of the CDR3 is 15 residues. The CDR3 spells CASTSGLSSYNEQFF. In nucleotides, the CDR3 is TGTGCCAGCACCAGCGGTCTGAGCTCCTACAATGAGCAGTTCTTC.